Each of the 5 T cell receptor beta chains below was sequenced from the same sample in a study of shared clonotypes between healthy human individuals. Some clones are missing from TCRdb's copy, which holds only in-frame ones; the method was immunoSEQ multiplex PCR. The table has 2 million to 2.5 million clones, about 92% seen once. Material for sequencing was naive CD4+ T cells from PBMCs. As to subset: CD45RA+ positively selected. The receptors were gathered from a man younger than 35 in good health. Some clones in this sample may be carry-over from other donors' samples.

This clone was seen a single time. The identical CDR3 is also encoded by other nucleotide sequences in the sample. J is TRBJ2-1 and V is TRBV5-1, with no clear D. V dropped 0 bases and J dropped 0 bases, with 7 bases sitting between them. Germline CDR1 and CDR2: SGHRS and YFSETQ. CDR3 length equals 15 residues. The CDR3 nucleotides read TGCGCCAGCAGCTTGGAATGGAGCTCCTACAATGAGCAGTTCTTC. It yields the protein CASSLEWSSYNEQFF. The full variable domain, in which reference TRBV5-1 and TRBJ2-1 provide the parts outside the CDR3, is KAGVTQTPRYLIKTRGQQVTLSCSPISGHRSVSWYQQTPGQGLQFLFEYFSETQRNKGNFPGRFSGRQFSNSRSEMNVSTLELGDSALYLCASSLEWSSYNEQFFGPGTRLTVL.

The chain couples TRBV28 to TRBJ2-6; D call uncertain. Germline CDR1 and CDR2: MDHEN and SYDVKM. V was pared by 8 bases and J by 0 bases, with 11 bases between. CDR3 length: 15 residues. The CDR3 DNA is TGTGCCAGCTCGACCGACCCCTCTGGGGCCAACGTCCTGACTTTC. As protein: CASSTDPSGANVLTF.

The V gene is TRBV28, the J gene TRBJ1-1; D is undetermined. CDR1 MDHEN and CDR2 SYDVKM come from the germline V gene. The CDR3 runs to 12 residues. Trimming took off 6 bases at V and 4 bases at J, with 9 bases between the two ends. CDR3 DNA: TGTGCCAGCAGCTACCTAATCACTGAAGCTTTCTTT. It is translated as CASSYLITEAFF.

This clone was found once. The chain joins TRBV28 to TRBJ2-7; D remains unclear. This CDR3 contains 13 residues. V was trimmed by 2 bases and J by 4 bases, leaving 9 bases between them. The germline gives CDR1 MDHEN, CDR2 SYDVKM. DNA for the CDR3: TGTGCCAGCAGTTTAAATAACCTATACGAGCAGTACTTC. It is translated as CASSLNNLYEQYF. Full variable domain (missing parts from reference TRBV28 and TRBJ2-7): DVKVTQSSRYLVKRTGEKVFLECVQDMDHENMFWYRQDPGLGLRLIYFSYDVKMKEKGDIPEGYSVSREKKERFSLILESASTNQTSMYLCASSLNNLYEQYFGPGTRLTVT.

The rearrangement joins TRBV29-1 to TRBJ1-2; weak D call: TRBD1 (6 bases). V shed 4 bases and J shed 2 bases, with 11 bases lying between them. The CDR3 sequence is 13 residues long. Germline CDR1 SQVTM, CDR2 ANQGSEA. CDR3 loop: CSVGRGQNYGYTF. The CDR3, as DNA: TGCAGCGTTGGTAGGGGACAAAACTATGGCTACACCTTC.